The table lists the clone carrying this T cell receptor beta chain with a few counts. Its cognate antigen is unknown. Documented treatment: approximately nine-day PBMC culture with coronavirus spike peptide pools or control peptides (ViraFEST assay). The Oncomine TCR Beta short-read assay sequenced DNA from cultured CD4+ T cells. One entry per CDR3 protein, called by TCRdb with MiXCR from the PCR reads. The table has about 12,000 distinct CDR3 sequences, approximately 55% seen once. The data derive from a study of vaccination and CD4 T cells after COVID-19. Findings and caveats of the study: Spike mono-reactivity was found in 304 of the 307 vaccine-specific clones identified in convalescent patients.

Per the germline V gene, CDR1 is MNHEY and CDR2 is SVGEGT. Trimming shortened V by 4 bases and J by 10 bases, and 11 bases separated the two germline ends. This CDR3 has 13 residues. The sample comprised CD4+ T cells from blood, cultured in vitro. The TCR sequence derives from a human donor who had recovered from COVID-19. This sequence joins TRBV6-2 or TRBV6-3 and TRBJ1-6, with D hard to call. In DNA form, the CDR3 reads TGTGCCAGCAGTTGGGGTGAGGCGTCACCCCTCCACTTT. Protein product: CASSWGEASPLHF.